In this sample, the clone carrying this T cell receptor beta chain turned up once. This sample is drawn from a study of blood T cells in healthy people across ages. Combining a sample-barcoded 5' primer with a J-beta primer mix, a second PCR ran for about 6 to 11 cycles. TCRdb used MiXCR to reprocess the 5' RACE reads, holding one entry per CDR3 protein. This repertoire shows some 860,000 distinct CDR3 sequences, roughly 56% found once; its top ten account for around 24%. The CDR3 runs 13 residues. The germline V gene encodes CDR1 SQVTM and CDR2 ANQGSEA. The chain uses TRBV29-1 and TRBJ2-5, with 7 bases fitting TRBD2. Gene TRBJ2-7 matches the end of the DNA better, so the J call may be wrong. The receptor was isolated from a man aged 35 to 55 in good health. Sample: blood. The CDR3, as DNA: TGCAGCGTTAAGGGCGGCGGGAGTATCGAGCAGTACTTC. It specifies CSVKGGGSIEQYF.